Presented here are 24 T cell receptor beta chains from one specimen sequenced in a study of shared clonotypes between healthy human individuals. Naivety among CD8 cells was defined by CD45RO negativity and positive CCR7 selection, thereby excluding terminally differentiated effector memory CD45RA+ cells. The protocol was immunoSEQ multiplex PCR, while the TCRdb copy is restricted to in-frame clones and leaves out a portion. The table lists hundreds of thousands of clones, approximately 96% of them singletons, with about 0.12% in the top ten. The sequenced sample was naive CD8+ T cells sorted from blood. The receptors originated from a woman aged 25 to 39 in good health.

The chain carries TRBV30 and TRBJ1-1; no definite D call. V lost 5 bases, J lost 4 bases, and 11 bases lay in between. This CDR3 spans 12 amino acids. From germline, CDR1 is GTSNPN and CDR2 SVGIG (reference sequence). The CDR3 DNA follows: TGTGCCTGGTTGGAAGGGCCCACTGAAGCTTTCTTT. This sequence encodes CAWLEGPTEAFF.

In the case of this clone: Other nucleotide sequences from this sample produce the same CDR3. The chain has TRBV27 and TRBJ2-7, with 10 bases that match TRBD2. The germline V gene has CDR1 MNHEY and CDR2 SMNVEV (reference sequence). The CDR3 runs to 15 residues. Unmatched junction bases numbered 7, after V lost 6 bases and J lost 2 bases. CDR3 coding DNA: TGTGCCAGCAGCTTAGGACTAGCGGAAGCCTACGAGCAGTACTTC. Translated: CASSLGLAEAYEQYF.

This chain connects TRBV15 to TRBJ1-5, with no clear D. V lost 3 bases, J lost 2 bases, and 14 bases lay in between. CDR1 and CDR2 (germline): LNHNV, YYDKDF (reference sequence). The CDR3 covers 16 residues. The CDR3 region is CATSSLGVSGNQPQHF. CDR3 bases: TGTGCCACCAGCAGCCTCGGGGTATCTGGCAATCAGCCCCAGCATTTT.

The chain links TRBV9 to TRBJ1-3; D uncertain. The CDR3 has 14 residues. From germline, CDR1 is SGDLS and CDR2 YYNGEE. Trimming removed 3 bases at V and 0 bases at J, with 7 bases between. CDR3 sequence reads: CASSASDSGNTIYF. The CDR3 coding sequence is TGTGCCAGCAGCGCGAGCGACTCTGGAAACACCATATATTTT.

The J gene is TRBJ1-2, the V gene TRBV9; 8 bases line up with TRBD1. This CDR3 has 14 amino acids. V shed 0 bases, J shed 2 bases, and the junction held 0 bases outside the gene matches. The germline V gene has CDR1 SGDLS and CDR2 YYNGEE. The DNA of the CDR3 is TGTGCCAGCAGCGTAGGACAGGGGAACTATGGCTACACCTTC. This encodes CASSVGQGNYGYTF.

This CDR3 reads CASYPEGSGRGLGEQYF. The CDR3 DNA sequence: TGTGCCAGCTACCCGGAGGGTAGCGGGAGAGGGTTGGGCGAGCAGTACTTC. The gene calls are TRBV27 and TRBJ2-7; 9 bases map to TRBD2. Germline lookup yields CDR1 MNHEY and CDR2 SMNVEV (reference sequence). The CDR3 runs 17 residues. V dropped 8 bases and J dropped 6; count of bases not matched to a gene: 20.

V is TRBV19 and J is TRBJ1-6; perhaps TRBD1 as D (5 bases). This CDR3 is built from 17 residues. Germline V gives CDR1 LNHDA, CDR2 SQIVND (reference sequence). The germline V and J ends were trimmed by 3 bases and 6 bases, with 18 bases remaining between them. The chain's CDR3 is CASSMRSWGHSNSPLHF. CDR3 bases: TGTGCCAGTAGTATGAGAAGTTGGGGCCATTCTAATTCACCCCTCCACTTT.

The rearrangement links TRBV27 to TRBJ2-7; 9 bases agree with TRBD2. J gave up 3 bases and V 3 bases, and 6 bases lay outside the gene matches. The CDR3 length is 15 residues. Germline values: CDR1 MNHEY, CDR2 SMNVEV (reference sequence). CDR3 DNA sequence: TGTGCCAGCAGTTTCTTAGCGGGAGCAGGCTACGAGCAGTACTTC. It codes for CASSFLAGAGYEQYF.

The count of this clone is one. The chain employs TRBV9 and TRBJ2-3; 8 bases are a match to TRBD2. The germline CDR1 and CDR2 sequences are SGDLS and YYNGEE. The CDR3 spans 15 residues. With V trimmed by 4 bases and J by 1 base, 5 bases remained unmatched. This CDR3 is CASSKSGRGTDTQYF. CDR3 bases: TGTGCCAGCAGCAAAAGCGGGAGAGGCACAGATACGCAGTATTTT.

The gene calls are TRBV28 and TRBJ2-5; 7 bases align to TRBD2. V trimming: 6 bases; J trimming: 0 bases; junction bases outside the gene matches: 13. The CDR3 sequence is 17 residues long. Germline lookup yields CDR1 MDHEN and CDR2 SYDVKM. The CDR3 is CASSFGGRGTYQETQYF. The CDR3 nucleotides are TGTGCCAGCAGCTTTGGGGGGAGGGGTACTTACCAAGAGACCCAGTACTTC.

The chain has TRBV4-2 and TRBJ2-2; D is possibly TRBD1 or TRBD2 (6 bases each). V lost 5 bases and J lost 1, with 23 bases in between. Germline V CDR1 and CDR2: LGHNA, YNFKEQ. CDR3 length: 19 amino acids. The CDR3 protein is CASSSLGGTSSLNTGELFF. CDR3 bases: TGTGCCAGCAGCTCACTAGGGGGGACTTCATCTCTGAACACCGGGGAGCTGTTTTTT.

This rearrangement joins TRBV2 to TRBJ2-2; perhaps TRBD2 as D (6 bases). Germline CDR1 and CDR2: SNHLY and FYNNEI. The V gene lost 3 bases and the J gene lost 4 bases, with 18 bases spanning the gap. CDR3 length equals 17 residues. CDR3 residues: CASSENRGGSPTGELFF. The CDR3 coding sequence is TGTGCCAGCAGTGAGAATCGTGGAGGGTCGCCCACCGGGGAGCTGTTTTTT. The variable domain in full, completed from reference TRBV2 and TRBJ2-2, reads EPEVTQTPSHQVTQMGQEVILRCVPISNHLYFYWYRQILGQKVEFLVSFYNNEISEKSEIFDDQFSVERPDGSNFTLKIRSTKLEDSAMYFCASSENRGGSPTGELFFGEGSRLTVL.

The chain combines TRBV7-8 with TRBJ2-3; D uncertain. In germline, CDR1 is SGHVS, CDR2 FQNEAQ. V was clipped by 1 base and J by 2 bases, with 4 bases between them. This CDR3 region has 13 residues. The CDR3: CASSLDYTDTQYF. CDR3 coding DNA: TGTGCCAGCAGCTTAGACTACACAGATACGCAGTATTTT.

The rearrangement links TRBV9 to TRBJ2-2; the D gene could be TRBD1 or TRBD2 (5 bases each). The CDR3 is 16 residues long. The V end lost 4 bases, the J end lost 0 bases, and 13 bases lay between the germline ends. Germline CDR1 is SGDLS and CDR2 is YYNGEE. The CDR3 loop reads CASSTGTPTNTGELFF. The DNA of the CDR3 is TGTGCCAGCAGCACCGGGACCCCCACGAACACCGGGGAGCTGTTTTTT.

The CDR3 protein is CASSLSGSGNEQYF. The CDR3 coding sequence is TGTGCCAGCAGTTTAAGCGGGAGTGGGAACGAGCAGTACTTC. This sequence joins TRBV27 and TRBJ2-7, with 8 bases fitting TRBD2. V gave up 2 bases and J gave up 5 bases; unmatched junction bases: 5. The CDR3 length is 14 residues. The V gene's germline CDR1 is MNHEY and CDR2 SMNVEV (reference sequence).

This rearrangement joins TRBV5-1 to TRBJ1-1; the D is unclear. V lost 4 bases to trimming and J lost 3 bases, with 10 bases between them. The CDR3 loop spans 13 amino acids. CDR1 and CDR2 (germline): SGHRS, YFSETQ. CDR3 coding DNA: TGCGCCAGCAGCCCCGTGGGGTACACTGAAGCTTTCTTT. Protein sequence: CASSPVGYTEAFF.

J is TRBJ2-7 and V is TRBV5-4, with a tentative D call TRBD2 (5 bases). CDR1 is SGHNT, CDR2 YYREEE, per germline (reference sequence). Trimming left V 0 bases short and J 4 bases short, with 11 bases between. The length of the CDR3 is 14 residues. This chain's CDR3 is CASSLGETQYEQYF. CDR3 DNA: TGTGCCAGCAGCTTGGGGGAGACTCAATACGAGCAGTACTTC.

This clone appeared once. V and J are TRBV12-5 and TRBJ1-1, with 9 positions matching TRBD1. The CDR3 is made up of 17 amino acids. J lost 3 bases, V lost 6 bases, and 14 bases had no gene match. CDR1 is LGHNT, CDR2 FRNRAP, per germline. The CDR3 region is CASGGDRGFSADTEAFF. The DNA of the CDR3 is TGTGCTAGTGGGGGAGACAGGGGGTTTTCTGCGGACACTGAAGCTTTCTTT.

The rearrangement joins TRBV28 to TRBJ1-5; D remains unclear. The CDR3 covers 17 residues. Looked up from germline, CDR1 is MDHEN and CDR2 is SYDVKM. V lost 6 bases, J lost 5 bases, and 23 bases lay in between. The DNA for the CDR3 is TGTGCCAGCAGGTATGGAAACGCGGGGAGGGATGATCAGCCCCAGCATTTT. It yields the protein CASRYGNAGRDDQPQHF.

The gene calls are TRBV10-3 and TRBJ1-2; tentative D call: TRBD1 (5 bases). The CDR3 has 11 amino acids. The germline CDR1 and CDR2 sequences are ENHRY and SYGVKD. The V end was cut by 4 bases, the J end by 6 bases, with 6 bases between. The DNA of the CDR3 is TGTGCCATCAGTGCAGGGAATGGCTACACCTTC. Its translation is CAISAGNGYTF.

The chain employs TRBV7-6 and TRBJ2-2; 12 nucleotides match TRBD2. After removal of 5 bases from V and 2 bases from J, the junction contained 6 bases not matched to a gene. Germline CDR1 SGHVS, CDR2 FNYEAQ. The CDR3 has 17 residues. The chain's CDR3 is CASSHGLAGLNTGELFF. In DNA, the CDR3 is TGTGCCAGCAGCCACGGACTAGCGGGATTAAACACCGGGGAGCTGTTTTTT.

The rearrangement uses TRBV7-6 and TRBJ1-3, with no clear D. V was cut by 1 base and J by 0 bases, with 10 bases left in between. CDR3 length: 16 residues. In germline, CDR1 is SGHVS, CDR2 FNYEAQ. The CDR3 nucleotides are TGTGCCAGCAGCTTAGGATCGGACCGCTCTGGAAACACCATATATTTT. This translates into CASSLGSDRSGNTIYF.

The chain employs TRBV28 and TRBJ2-3; unclear D gene. V was clipped by 6 bases and J by 0 bases, with 13 bases between them. From germline, CDR1 is MDHEN and CDR2 SYDVKM. The CDR3 sequence is 15 residues long. Written as DNA, the CDR3 is TGTGCCAGCAGCCGACAAGAGGAAAGCACAGATACGCAGTATTTT. It is translated as CASSRQEESTDTQYF.

The chain couples TRBV30 to TRBJ1-6, with D tentatively TRBD1 (5 bases). The germline gives CDR1 GTSNPN, CDR2 SVGIG (reference sequence). This CDR3 is built from 13 residues. The ends were cut back, 0 bases at V and 10 bases at J, with 10 bases in the middle. CDR3 region: CAWSVTGESPLHF. Here the CDR3 DNA reads TGTGCCTGGAGTGTAACAGGAGAATCACCCCTCCACTTT.